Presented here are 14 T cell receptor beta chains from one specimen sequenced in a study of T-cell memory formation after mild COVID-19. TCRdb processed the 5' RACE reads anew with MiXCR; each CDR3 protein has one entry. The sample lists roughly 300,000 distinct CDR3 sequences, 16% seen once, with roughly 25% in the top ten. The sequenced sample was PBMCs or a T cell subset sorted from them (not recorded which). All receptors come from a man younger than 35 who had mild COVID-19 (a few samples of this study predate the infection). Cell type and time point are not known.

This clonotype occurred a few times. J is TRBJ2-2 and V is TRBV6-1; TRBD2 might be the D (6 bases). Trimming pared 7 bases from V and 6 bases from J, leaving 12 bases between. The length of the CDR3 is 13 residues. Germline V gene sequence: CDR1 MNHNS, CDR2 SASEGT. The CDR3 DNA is TGTGCCAGCATCCCGGCGGGGTCCGGGGAGCTGTTTTTT. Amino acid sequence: CASIPAGSGELFF.

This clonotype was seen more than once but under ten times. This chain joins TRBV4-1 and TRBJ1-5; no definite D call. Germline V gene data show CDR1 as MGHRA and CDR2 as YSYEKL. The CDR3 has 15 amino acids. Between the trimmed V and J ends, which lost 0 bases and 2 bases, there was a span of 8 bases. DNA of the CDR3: TGCGCCAGCAGCCAAGAATCGAGGGGCAATCAGCCCCAGCATTTT. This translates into CASSQESRGNQPQHF.

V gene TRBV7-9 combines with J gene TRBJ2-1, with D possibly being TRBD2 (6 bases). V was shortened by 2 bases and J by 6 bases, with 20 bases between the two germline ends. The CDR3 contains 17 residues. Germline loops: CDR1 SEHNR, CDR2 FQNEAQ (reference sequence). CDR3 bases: TGTGCCAGCAGCTTAAGGCCCCGGGACTTGCACTCCAATGAGCAGTTCTTC. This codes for CASSLRPRDLHSNEQFF.

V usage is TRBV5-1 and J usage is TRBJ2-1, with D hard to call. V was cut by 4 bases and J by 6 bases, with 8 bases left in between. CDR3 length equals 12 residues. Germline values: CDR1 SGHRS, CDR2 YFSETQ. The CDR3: CASSRERNEQFF. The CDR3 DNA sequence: TGCGCCAGCAGCCGAGAACGCAATGAGCAGTTCTTC. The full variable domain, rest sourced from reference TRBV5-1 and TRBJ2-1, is KAGVTQTPRYLIKTRGQQVTLSCSPISGHRSVSWYQQTPGQGLQFLFEYFSETQRNKGNFPGRFSGRQFSNSRSEMNVSTLELGDSALYLCASSRERNEQFFGPGTRLTVL.

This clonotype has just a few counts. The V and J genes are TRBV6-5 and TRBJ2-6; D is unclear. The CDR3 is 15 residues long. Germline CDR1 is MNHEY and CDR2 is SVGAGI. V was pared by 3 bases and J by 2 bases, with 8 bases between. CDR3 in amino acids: CASSYEQPGANVLTF. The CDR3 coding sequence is TGTGCCAGCAGTTATGAACAGCCTGGGGCCAACGTCCTGACTTTC.

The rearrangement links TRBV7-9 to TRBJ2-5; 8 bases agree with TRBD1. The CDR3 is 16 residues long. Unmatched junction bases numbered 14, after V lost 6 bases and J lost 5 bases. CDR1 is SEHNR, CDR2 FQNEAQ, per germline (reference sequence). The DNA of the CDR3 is TGTGCCAGCAGAAACAACGATTGGACAGGGCGGGAGACCCAGTACTTC. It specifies CASRNNDWTGRETQYF.

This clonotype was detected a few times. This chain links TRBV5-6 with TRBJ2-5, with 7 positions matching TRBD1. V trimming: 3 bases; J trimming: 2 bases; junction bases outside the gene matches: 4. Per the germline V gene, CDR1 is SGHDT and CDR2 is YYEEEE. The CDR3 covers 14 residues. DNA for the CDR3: TGTGCCAGCAGCTCCTACAGGGGACAAGAGACCCAGTACTTC. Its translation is CASSSYRGQETQYF.

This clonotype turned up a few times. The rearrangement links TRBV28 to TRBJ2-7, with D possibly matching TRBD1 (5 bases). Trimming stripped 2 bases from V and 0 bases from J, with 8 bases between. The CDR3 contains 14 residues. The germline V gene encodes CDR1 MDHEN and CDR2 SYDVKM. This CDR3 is CASSLAGISYEQYV. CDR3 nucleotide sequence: TGTGCCAGCAGTTTAGCAGGGATCTCCTACGAGCAGTACGTC.

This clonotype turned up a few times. Here the CDR3 reads CARTVSKAKNIQYF. CDR3 nucleotides: TGTGCCAGGACAGTGAGCAAAGCCAAAAACATTCAGTACTTC. The J gene is TRBJ2-4, the V gene TRBV6-6, with D possibly being TRBD1 (5 bases). The V gene's germline CDR1 is MNHNY and CDR2 SVGAGI (reference sequence). The CDR3 is 14 residues long. V dropped 9 bases and J dropped 0 bases, with 12 bases sitting between them.

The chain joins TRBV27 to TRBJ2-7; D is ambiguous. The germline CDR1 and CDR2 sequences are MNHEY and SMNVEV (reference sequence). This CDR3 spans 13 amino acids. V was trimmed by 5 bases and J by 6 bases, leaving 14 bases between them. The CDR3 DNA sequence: TGTGCCAGCAGTCCGTCCCGGTATACCGAGCAGTACGTC. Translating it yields CASSPSRYTEQYV.

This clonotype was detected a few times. CDR3: CAWSAGSQETQYF. The CDR3 region has the DNA TGTGCCTGGAGTGCTGGAAGCCAAGAGACCCAGTACTTC. V gene TRBV30 combines with J gene TRBJ2-5; D remains unclear. The germline V and J ends were trimmed by 1 base and 1 base, with 7 bases remaining between them. CDR3 length equals 13 residues. The germline gives CDR1 GTSNPN, CDR2 SVGIG (reference sequence).

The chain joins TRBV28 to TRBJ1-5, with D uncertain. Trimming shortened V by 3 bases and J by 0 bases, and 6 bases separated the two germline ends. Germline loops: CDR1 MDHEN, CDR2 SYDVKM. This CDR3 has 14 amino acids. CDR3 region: CASSLPNSNQPQHF. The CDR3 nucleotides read TGTGCCAGCAGTTTGCCTAATAGCAATCAGCCCCAGCATTTT.

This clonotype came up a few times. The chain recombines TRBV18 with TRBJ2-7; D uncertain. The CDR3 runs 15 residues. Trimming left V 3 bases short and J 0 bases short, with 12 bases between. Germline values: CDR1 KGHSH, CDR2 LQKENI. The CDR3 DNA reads TGTGCCAGCTCACCTGGAACCTCAAACTCCTACGAGCAGTACTTC. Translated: CASSPGTSNSYEQYF.

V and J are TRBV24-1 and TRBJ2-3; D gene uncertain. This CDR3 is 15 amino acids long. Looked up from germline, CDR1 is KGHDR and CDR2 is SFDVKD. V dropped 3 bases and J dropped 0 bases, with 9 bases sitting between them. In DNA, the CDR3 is TGTGCCACCAGTGATCCCTCCCACAGCACAGATACGCAGTATTTT. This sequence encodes CATSDPSHSTDTQYF.